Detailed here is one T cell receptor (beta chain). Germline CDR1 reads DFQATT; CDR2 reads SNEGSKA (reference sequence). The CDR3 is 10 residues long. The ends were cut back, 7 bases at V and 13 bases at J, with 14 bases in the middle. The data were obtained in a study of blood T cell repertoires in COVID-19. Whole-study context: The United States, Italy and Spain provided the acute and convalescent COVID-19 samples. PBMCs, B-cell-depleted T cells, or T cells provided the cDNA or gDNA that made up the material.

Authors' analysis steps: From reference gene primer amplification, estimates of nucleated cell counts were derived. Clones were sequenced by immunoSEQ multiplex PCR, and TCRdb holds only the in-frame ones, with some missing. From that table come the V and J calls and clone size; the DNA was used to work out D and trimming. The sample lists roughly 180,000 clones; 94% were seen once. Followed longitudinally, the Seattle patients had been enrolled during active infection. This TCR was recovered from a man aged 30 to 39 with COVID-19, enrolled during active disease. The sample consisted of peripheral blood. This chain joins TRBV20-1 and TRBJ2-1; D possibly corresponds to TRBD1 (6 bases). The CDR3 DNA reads TGCAGTGTTACAGGGAGCCGACAGTTCTTC. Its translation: CSVTGSRQFF.